This record looks at one T cell receptor beta chain sequence and its context. After constant-region reverse-primer amplification, full-length variable regions underwent semi-nested PCR with Nested Universal Primer A. TCRdb re-analysed the 5' RACE reads in MiXCR, keeping a single row per CDR3 protein. The sample has roughly 55,000 distinct CDR3 sequences; approximately 24% are singletons. This TCR derives from a female donor with breast cancer. The sequencing sample was made of tumor-infiltrating naive CD4+ T cells sorted from the breast tumor. Noted subset: naive CD4+ T cells, CD4+CD45RA+CD25-.

In DNA form, the CDR3 reads TGCGCCAGCAGCCAAGGTTCGTTACTAGCCTTATCCTACAATGAGCAGTTCTTC. This codes for CASSQGSLLALSYNEQFF. The rearrangement links TRBV4-1 to TRBJ2-1; the D gene is possibly TRBD2 (6 bases). The V end was cut by 1 base, the J end by 1 base, with 17 bases between. Germline lookup yields CDR1 MGHRA and CDR2 YSYEKL. The CDR3 consists of 18 residues.